This T cell receptor beta chain was sequenced in a study of regulatory T cells in long-lasting Graves disease. The wider study: Persistent Graves' disease meant over 5 years of antithyroid drugs with positive TSH receptor antibodies.

Investigators prepared the TCR beta libraries by applying iRepertoire HTBI primers and Arm-PCR of CDR3 regions. Authors' processing steps: Across the samples, identification revealed roughly 56 TRBV and some 14 TRBJ segments. Each CDR3 protein is one row after TCRdb ran MiXCR on the multiplex PCR reads. TCRdb's processing, not the authors' own work, is the source of the V and J calls. The sample includes roughly 700,000 distinct CDR3 sequences, 25% to 30% seen only once; the top ten take 35% to 55%. The germline CDR1 and CDR2 sequences are SGHRS and YFSETQ. V lost 4 bases to trimming and J lost 3 bases; unmatched junction nucleotides: 10. This CDR3 is built from 15 residues. Time point indicated: persistent/refractory GD, antithyroid drugs over 5 years with positive TRAb. PBMC RNA served as the TCR library source.

This sequence joins TRBV5-1 and TRBJ2-7; 7 bases fit TRBD2. Sequencing was performed on peripheral blood mononuclear cells (PBMCs), taken when the disease was refractory, from a patient treated with antithyroid drugs. This TCR was recovered from a female donor with Graves disease. The CDR3 nucleotides are TGCGCCAGCAGCCCCCCGGCGGGAGTTGGCTACGAGCAGTACTTC. Amino acid sequence: CASSPPAGVGYEQYF.